This T cell receptor (beta chain) is from a study of T cell repertoires in ileal Crohn's disease. On the study more broadly: Patients had a median approximately 7.2-year disease duration, and around 35% were active smokers. Study findings and constraints: Mucosal expansions were suggested to be mainly CD8 T cells. Every patient over 26.8% clonality showed endoscopic recurrence.

This sample's time point: neoterminal ileum biopsy at postoperative endoscopy, about 6 months after surgery. Turning to this clone: Its cognate antigen is unknown.

The method was immunoSEQ multiplex PCR; TCRdb's version includes in-frame clones alone and lacks a portion of them. In the table there are 6,500 to 8,500 clones, 60% to 75% of which are singletons. Trimming took 3 bases from V and 2 from J, leaving 16 bases between them. In germline, CDR1 is SGHTA, CDR2 FQGNSA. This CDR3 region has 17 residues. This clonotype was sampled from an adult with Crohn's disease. V gene TRBV7-2 combines with J gene TRBJ2-2; possibly TRBD2 for D (6 bases). Sequenced material: ileal tissue. The CDR3 loop is CASSFSPSGLNTGELFF. CDR3 nucleotide sequence: TGTGCCAGCAGCTTTTCGCCCTCGGGACTTAACACCGGGGAGCTGTTTTTT.